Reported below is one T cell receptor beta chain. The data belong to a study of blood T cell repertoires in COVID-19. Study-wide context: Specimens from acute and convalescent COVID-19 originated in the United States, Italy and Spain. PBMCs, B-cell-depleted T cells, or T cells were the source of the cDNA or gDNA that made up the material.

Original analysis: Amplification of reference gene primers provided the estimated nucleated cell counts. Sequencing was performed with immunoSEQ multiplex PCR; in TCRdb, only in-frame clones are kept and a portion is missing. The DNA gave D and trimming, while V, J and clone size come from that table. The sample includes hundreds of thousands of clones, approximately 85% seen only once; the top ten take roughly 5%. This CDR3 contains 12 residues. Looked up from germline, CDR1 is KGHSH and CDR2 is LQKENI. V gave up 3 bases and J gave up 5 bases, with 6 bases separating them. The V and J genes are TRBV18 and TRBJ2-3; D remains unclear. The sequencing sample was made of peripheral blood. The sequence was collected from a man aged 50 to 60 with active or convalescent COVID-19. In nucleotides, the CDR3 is TGTGCCAGCTCACCGGTAGTAGATACGCAGTATTTT. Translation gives CASSPVVDTQYF. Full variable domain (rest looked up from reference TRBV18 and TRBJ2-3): NAGVMQNPRHLVRRRGQEARLRCSPMKGHSHVYWYRQLPEEGLKFMVYLQKENIIDESGMPKERFSAEFPKEGPSILRIQQVVRGDSAAYFCASSPVVDTQYFGPGTRLTVL.